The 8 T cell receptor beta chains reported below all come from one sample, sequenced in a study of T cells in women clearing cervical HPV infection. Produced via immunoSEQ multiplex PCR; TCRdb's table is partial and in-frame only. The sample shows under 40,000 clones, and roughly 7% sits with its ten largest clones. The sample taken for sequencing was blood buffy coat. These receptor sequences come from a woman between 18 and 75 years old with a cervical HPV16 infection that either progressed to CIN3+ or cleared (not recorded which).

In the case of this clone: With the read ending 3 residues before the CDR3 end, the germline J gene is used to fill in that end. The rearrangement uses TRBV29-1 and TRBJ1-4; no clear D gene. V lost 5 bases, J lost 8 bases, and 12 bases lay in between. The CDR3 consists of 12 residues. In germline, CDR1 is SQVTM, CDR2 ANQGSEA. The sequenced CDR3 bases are TGCAGCGTTCGATACACGAAAGAAAAA. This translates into CSVRYTKEK. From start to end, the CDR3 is CSVRYTKEKLFF. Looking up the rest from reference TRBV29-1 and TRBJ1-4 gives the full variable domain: SAVISQKPSRDICQRGTSLTIQCQVDSQVTMMFWYRQQPGQSLTLIATANQGSEATYESGFVIDKFPISRPNLTFSTLTVSNMSPEDSSIYLCSVRYTKEKLFFGSGTQLSVL.

CDR3 amino acids: CASSPGTSGSAQETQYF. CDR3 DNA (partial): TGTGCCAGCTCACCAGGGACTAGCGGGAGTGCCCAAGAGACC. This chain uses TRBV18 with TRBJ2-5; 14 nucleotides match TRBD2. The CDR3 extends 3 residues past the end of the read, so its final part is completed from the germline J gene. This CDR3 contains 17 residues. CDR1 and CDR2 (germline): KGHSH, LQKENI. The V gene end was trimmed by 2 bases and the J gene end by 1 base; junction bases not matched to a gene: 3.

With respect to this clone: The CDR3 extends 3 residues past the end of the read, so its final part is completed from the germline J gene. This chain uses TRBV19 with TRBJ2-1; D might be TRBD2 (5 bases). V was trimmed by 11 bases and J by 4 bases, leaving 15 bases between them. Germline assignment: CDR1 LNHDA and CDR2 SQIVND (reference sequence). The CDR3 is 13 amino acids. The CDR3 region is CAPRKTNYNEQFF. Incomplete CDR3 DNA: TGTGCCCCCCGCAAGACTAATTACAATGAG.

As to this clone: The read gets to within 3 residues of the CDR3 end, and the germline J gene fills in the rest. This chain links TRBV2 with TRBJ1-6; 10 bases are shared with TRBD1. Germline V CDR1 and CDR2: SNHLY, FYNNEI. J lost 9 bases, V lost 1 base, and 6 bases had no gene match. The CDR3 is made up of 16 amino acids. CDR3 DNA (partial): TGTGCCAGCAGTGAAGTGGGACAGGGGTCGGCTTCACCC. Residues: CASSEVGQGSASP. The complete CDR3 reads CASSEVGQGSASPLHF. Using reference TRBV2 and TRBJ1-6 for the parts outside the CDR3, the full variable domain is EPEVTQTPSHQVTQMGQEVILRCVPISNHLYFYWYRQILGQKVEFLVSFYNNEISEKSEIFDDQFSVERPDGSNFTLKIRSTKLEDSAMYFCASSEVGQGSASPLHFGNGTRLTVT.

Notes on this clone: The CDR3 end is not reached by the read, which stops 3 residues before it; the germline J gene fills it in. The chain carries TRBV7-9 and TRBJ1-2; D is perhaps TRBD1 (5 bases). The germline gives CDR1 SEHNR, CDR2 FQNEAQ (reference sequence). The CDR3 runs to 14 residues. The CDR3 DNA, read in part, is TGTGCCAGCACCCCAAGCGGGGGGGTAATCGAC. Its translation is CASTPSGGVID. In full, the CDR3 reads CASTPSGGVIDYTF.

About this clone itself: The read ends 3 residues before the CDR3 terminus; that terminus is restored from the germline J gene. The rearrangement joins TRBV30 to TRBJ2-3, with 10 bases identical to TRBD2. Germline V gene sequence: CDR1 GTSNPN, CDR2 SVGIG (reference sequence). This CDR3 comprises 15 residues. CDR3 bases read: TGTGCCTGGAGTCGGAGCGGGAGGGCCCGGGAGACG. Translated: CAWSRSGRARET. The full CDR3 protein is CAWSRSGRARETQYF.

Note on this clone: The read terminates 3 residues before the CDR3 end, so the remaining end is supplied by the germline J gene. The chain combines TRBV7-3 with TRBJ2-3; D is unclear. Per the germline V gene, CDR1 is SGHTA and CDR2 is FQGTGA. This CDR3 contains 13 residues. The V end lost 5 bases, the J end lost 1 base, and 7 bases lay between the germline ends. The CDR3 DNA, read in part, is TGTGCCAGCAGCGCAACAGGCACAGATACG. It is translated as CASSATGTDT. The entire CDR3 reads CASSATGTDTQYF.

The DNA read from the CDR3 is TGTGCCAGCAGTTCGAGACTCCGGGACAGGGCCCACGAG. This encodes CASSSRLRDRAHE. The full CDR3 reads CASSSRLRDRAHEQYF. The chain is built from TRBV2 and TRBJ2-7; 9 nucleotides match TRBD1. The sequenced fragment ends 3 residues before the CDR3 boundary, so the rest is inferred from the germline J gene. CDR3 length: 16 residues. CDR1 and CDR2 (germline): SNHLY, FYNNEI. Trimming removed 5 bases from V and 5 bases from J; junction bases left unmatched: 13.